A single TCR beta chain is shown here with its context. In the naive CD8 group, cells lacked CD45RO and were positively selected for CCR7, so terminally differentiated effector memory CD45RA+ cells were left out. Per germline, CDR1 SGHVS and CDR2 FNYEAQ. The ends were cut back, 4 bases at V and 0 bases at J, with 12 bases in the middle. The CDR3 loop spans 16 amino acids. This sample was included in a study of shared clonotypes between healthy human individuals. Generated by immunoSEQ multiplex PCR, the TCRdb table keeps only in-frame clones and is missing some. The sample comprises about 820,000 clones, around 93% of which are singletons, and around 24% rests with the top ten.

The sample comprised naive CD8+ T cells sorted from blood. The sequence came from a man aged 25 to 40 in good health. V is TRBV7-6 and J is TRBJ1-4; D gene ambiguous. CDR3 protein: CASSSLQVTTNEKLFF. The CDR3 DNA is TGTGCCAGCAGCTCCCTCCAGGTCACAACTAATGAAAAACTGTTTTTT.